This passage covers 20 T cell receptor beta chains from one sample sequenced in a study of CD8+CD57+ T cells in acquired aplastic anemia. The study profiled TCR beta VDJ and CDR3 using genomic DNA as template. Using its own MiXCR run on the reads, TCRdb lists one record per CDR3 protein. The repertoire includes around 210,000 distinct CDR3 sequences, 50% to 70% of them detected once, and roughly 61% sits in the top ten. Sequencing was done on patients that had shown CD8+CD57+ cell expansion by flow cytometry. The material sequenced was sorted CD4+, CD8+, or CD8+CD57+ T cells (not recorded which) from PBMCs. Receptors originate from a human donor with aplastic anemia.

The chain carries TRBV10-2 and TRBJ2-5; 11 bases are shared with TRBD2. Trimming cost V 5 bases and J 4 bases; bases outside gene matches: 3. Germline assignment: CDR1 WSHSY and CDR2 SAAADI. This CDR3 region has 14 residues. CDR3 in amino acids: CASSPTSGAETQYF. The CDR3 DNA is TGCGCCAGCAGTCCGACTAGCGGGGCAGAGACCCAGTACTTC.

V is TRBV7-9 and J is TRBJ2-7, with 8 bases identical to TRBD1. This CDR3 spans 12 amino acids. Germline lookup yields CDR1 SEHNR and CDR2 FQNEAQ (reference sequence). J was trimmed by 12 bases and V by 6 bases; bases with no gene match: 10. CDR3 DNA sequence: TGTGCCAGCAGTGGTCGACAGGGGCGGTTGTACTTC. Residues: CASSGRQGRLYF.

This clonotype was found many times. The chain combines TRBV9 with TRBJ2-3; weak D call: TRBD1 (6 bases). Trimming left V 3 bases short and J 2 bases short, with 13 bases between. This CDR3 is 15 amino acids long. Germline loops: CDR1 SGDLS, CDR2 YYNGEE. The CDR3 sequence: CASSGTDPHTDTQYF. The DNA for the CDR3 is TGTGCCAGCAGCGGGACAGACCCACACACAGATACGCAGTATTTT.

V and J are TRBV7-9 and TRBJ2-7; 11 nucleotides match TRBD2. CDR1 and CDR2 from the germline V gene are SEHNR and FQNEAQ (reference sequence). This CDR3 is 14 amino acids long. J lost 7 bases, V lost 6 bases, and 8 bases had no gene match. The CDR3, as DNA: TGTGCCAGCAGTCTAGCGGGGGGACCGTTAGAGCAGTACTTC. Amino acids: CASSLAGGPLEQYF.

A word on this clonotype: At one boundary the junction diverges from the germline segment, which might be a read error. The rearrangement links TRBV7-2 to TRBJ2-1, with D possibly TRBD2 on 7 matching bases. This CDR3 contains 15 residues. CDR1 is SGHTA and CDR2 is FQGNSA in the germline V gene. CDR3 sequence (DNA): TGTGCTAGCAGCTTACTCCTGCTGGGAGGGGGTGAGCAGTTCTTC. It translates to CASSLLLLGGGEQFF. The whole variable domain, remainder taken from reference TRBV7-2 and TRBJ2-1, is GAGVSQSPSNKVTEKGKDVELRCDPISGHTALYWYRQSLGQGLEFLIYFQGNSAPDKSGLPSDRFSAERTGGSVSTLTIQRTQQEDSAVYLCASSLLLLGGGEQFFGPGTRLTVL.

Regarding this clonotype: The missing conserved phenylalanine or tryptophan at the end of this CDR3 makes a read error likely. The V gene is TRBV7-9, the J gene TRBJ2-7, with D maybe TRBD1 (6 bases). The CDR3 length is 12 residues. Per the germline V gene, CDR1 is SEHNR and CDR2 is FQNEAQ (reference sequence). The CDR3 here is CASSQGGFEQYL. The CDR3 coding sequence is TGCGCCAGCAGCCAAGGGGGATTCGAGCAGTACCTC.

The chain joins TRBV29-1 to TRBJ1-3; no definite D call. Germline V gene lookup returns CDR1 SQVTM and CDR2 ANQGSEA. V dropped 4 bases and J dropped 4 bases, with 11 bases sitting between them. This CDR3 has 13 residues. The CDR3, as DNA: TGCAGCGTTGCCAAGTACATAGGAAACACCATATATTTT. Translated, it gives CSVAKYIGNTIYF.

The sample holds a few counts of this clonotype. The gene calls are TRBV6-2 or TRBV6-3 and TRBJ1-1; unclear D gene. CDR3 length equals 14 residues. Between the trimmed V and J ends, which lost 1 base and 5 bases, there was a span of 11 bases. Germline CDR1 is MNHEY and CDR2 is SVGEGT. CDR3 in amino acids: CASSYWAVVTEAFF. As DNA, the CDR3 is TGTGCCAGCAGTTACTGGGCCGTTGTAACTGAAGCTTTCTTT.

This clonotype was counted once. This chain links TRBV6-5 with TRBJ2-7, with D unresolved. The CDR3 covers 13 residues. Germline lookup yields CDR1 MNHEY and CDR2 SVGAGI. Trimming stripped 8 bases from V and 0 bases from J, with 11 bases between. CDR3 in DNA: TGTGCCAGCGGCTCCAGGAGCTCCTACGAGCAGTACTTC. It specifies CASGSRSSYEQYF.

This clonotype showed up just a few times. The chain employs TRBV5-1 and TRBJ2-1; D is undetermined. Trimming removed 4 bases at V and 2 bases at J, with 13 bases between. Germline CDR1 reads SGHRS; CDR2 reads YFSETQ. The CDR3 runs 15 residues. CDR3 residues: CASSLTPWAYNEQFF. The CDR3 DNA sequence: TGCGCCAGCAGCCTCACGCCGTGGGCCTACAATGAGCAGTTCTTC.

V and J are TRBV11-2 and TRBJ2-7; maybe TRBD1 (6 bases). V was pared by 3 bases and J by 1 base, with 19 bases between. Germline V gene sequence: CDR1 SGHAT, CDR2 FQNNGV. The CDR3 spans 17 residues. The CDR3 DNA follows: TGTGCCAGCAGCTTGGCCACAGGGAACCTACTTTCCTACGAGCAGTACTTC. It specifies CASSLATGNLLSYEQYF.

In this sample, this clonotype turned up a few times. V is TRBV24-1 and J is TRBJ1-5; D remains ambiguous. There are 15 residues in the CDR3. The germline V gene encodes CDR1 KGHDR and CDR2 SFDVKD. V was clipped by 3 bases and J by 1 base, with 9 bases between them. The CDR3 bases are TGTGCCACCAGTGATGGGGTTAGCAGCAATCAGCCCCAGCATTTT. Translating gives CATSDGVSSNQPQHF.

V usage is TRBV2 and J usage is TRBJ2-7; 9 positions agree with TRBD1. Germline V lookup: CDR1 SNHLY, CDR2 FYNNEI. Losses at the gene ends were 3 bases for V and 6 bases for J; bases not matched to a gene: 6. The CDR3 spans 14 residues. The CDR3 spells CASSEQGQGSEQYF. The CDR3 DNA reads TGTGCCAGCAGTGAGCAGGGACAGGGTTCCGAGCAGTACTTC.

CDR3 sequence reads: CASSLWAEPSGLDTGELFF. DNA for the CDR3: TGTGCCAGCAGCTTATGGGCAGAACCTAGCGGGTTGGACACCGGGGAGCTGTTTTTT. This chain uses TRBV7-9 with TRBJ2-2; TRBD2 matches at 8 bases. Unmatched junction bases numbered 14, after V lost 2 bases and J lost 3 bases. The CDR3 sequence is 19 residues long. Germline values: CDR1 SEHNR, CDR2 FQNEAQ (reference sequence).

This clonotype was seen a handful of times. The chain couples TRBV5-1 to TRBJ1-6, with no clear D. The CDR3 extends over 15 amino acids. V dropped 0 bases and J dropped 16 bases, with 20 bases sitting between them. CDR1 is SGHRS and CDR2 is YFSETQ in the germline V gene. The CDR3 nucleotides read TGCGCCAGCAGCTTGGGTCTGCAGGTTTCTGACTATCTCCACTTT. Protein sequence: CASSLGLQVSDYLHF.

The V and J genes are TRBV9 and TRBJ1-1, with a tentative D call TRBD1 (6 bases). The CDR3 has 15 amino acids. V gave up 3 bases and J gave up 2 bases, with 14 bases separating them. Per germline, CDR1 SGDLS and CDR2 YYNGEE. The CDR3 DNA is TGTGCCAGCAGCGAATTACAGGGACCAAACACTGAAGCTTTCTTT. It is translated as CASSELQGPNTEAFF.

The CDR3 nucleotides read TGTGCCAGCAGCTTGAGAGAGGCGGATACGCAGTATTTT. This sequence encodes CASSLREADTQYF. The rearrangement links TRBV7-2 to TRBJ2-3; D ambiguous. Trimming removed 3 bases at V and 6 bases at J, with 10 bases between. This CDR3 has 13 amino acids. The germline gives CDR1 SGHTA, CDR2 FQGNSA.

The CDR3 region has the DNA TGCGCCAGCAAGAGACTAGCGCGGGGCAATGAGCAGTTCTTC. Protein sequence: CASKRLARGNEQFF. This sequence joins TRBV10-1 and TRBJ2-1; TRBD2 agrees at 8 bases. With 7 bases clipped from V and 6 bases from J, the junction kept 8 bases outside the gene matches. The germline V gene has CDR1 WNHNN and CDR2 SYGVQD (reference sequence). The CDR3 has 14 residues.

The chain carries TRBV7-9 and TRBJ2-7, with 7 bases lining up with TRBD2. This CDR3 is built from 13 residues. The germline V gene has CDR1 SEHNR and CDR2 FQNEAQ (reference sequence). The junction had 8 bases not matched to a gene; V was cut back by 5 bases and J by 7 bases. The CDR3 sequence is CASSGGGAGEQYF. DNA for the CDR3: TGTGCCAGCAGCGGGGGGGGAGCGGGGGAGCAGTACTTC. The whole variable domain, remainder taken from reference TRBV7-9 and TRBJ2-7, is DTGVSQNPRHKITKRGQNVTFRCDPISEHNRLYWYRQTLGQGPEFLTYFQNEAQLEKSRLLSDRFSAERPKGSFSTLEIQRTEQGDSAMYLCASSGGGAGEQYFGPGTRLTVT.

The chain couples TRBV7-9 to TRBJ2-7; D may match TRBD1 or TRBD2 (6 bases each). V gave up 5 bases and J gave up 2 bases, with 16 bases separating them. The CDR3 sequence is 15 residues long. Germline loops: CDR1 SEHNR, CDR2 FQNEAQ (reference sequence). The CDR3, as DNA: TGTGCCAGCAGCCTCGTAAAGGGGGGAACCTACGAGCAGTACTTC. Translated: CASSLVKGGTYEQYF.